This paragraph covers one T cell receptor (beta chain) sequence. The record originates from a study of monozygotic twins with inflammatory bowel disease. After re-calling the 5' RACE reads, TCRdb lists one entry per CDR3 protein, DNA absent. Its listing shows around 40,000 distinct CDR3 sequences. Sequenced sample: blood. This sequence was found in a human donor with ulcerative colitis or Crohn's disease, or a healthy co-twin of an affected twin (not recorded which).

The CDR3 reads CATLGTASRTDTQYF. The chain carries TRBV10-3 and TRBJ2-3; TCRdb picks TRBD1, but there is no DNA to check that call. The CDR3 consists of 15 residues. Germline values: CDR1 ENHRY, CDR2 SYGVKD.